One and the same sample provided the 20 T cell receptor beta chains below, sequenced in a study of blood T cell repertoires in COVID-19. Only in-frame clones appear in the TCRdb table, and some are missing; sequencing was by immunoSEQ multiplex PCR. The top ten clones hold about 5.3% of a sample with 150,000 to 200,000 clones, approximately 91% of them seen once. The material sequenced was peripheral blood. The receptors stem from a young man with COVID-19, enrolled during active disease.

The gene calls are TRBV27 and TRBJ2-5, with a weak D call TRBD1 (5 bases). V was cut by 5 bases and J by 4 bases, with 11 bases left in between. Germline loops: CDR1 MNHEY, CDR2 SMNVEV (reference sequence). The length of the CDR3 is 13 residues. The CDR3 bases are TGTGCCAGCAGTCCACAGGCCCCAGAGACCCAGTACTTC. This translates into CASSPQAPETQYF.

The gene calls are TRBV30 and TRBJ2-2; 8 bases fit TRBD1. The V gene's germline CDR1 is GTSNPN and CDR2 SVGIG (reference sequence). The CDR3 has 15 amino acids. Germline trimming cut 0 bases from V and 5 bases from J; bases unmatched to any gene: 5. CDR3 sequence reads: CAWSVNRGTTGELFF. CDR3 in DNA: TGTGCCTGGAGTGTAAACAGGGGGACAACCGGGGAGCTGTTTTTT.

V usage is TRBV28 and J usage is TRBJ1-1; no clear D. The CDR3 is 13 amino acids. V was clipped by 10 bases and J by 4 bases, with 16 bases between them. Germline CDR1 is MDHEN and CDR2 is SYDVKM. CDR3 nucleotides: TGTGCCACCTGGAGAGAGGTACTCACTGAAGCTTTCTTT. Amino acids: CATWREVLTEAFF.

This clone is medium-sized in the sample. The chain links TRBV30 to TRBJ2-2; maybe TRBD1 (5 bases). CDR1 and CDR2 from the germline V gene are GTSNPN and SVGIG (reference sequence). Deletions cut 0 bases from V and 9 bases from J, with 11 bases between. CDR3 size: 13 residues. CDR3 nucleotide sequence: TGTGCCTGGAGTGTCCTAAAGGGGAGGGAGCTGTTTTTT. Translating gives CAWSVLKGRELFF.

The rearrangement joins TRBV11-3 to TRBJ2-1; possibly TRBD1 for D (5 bases). The CDR3 is 13 residues long. Trimming took off 3 bases at V and 9 bases at J, with 12 bases between the two ends. From germline, CDR1 is SGHNT and CDR2 YENEEA. CDR3 sequence: CASSFTERGEQFF. The CDR3 bases are TGTGCCAGCAGCTTTACCGAAAGGGGTGAGCAGTTCTTC.

The rearrangement joins TRBV28 to TRBJ2-5, with 11 bases that match TRBD1. V gave up 8 bases and J gave up 6 bases; unmatched junction bases: 11. The germline V gene has CDR1 MDHEN and CDR2 SYDVKM. The length of the CDR3 is 15 residues. DNA for the CDR3: TGTGCCAGCGGCTGGACAGGGGGCAGCGGAAAGACCCAGTACTTC. Its protein product is CASGWTGGSGKTQYF.

This rearrangement joins TRBV25-1 to TRBJ1-1, with D uncertain. CDR1 and CDR2 (germline): MGHDK, SYGVNS. CDR3 length: 14 residues. Trimming pared 4 bases from V and 0 bases from J, leaving 9 bases between. The CDR3 loop reads CASSGWALNTEAFF. The CDR3 nucleotides are TGTGCCAGCAGTGGGTGGGCCTTGAACACTGAAGCTTTCTTT.

The chain recombines TRBV19 with TRBJ2-3; 10 bases line up with TRBD1. The CDR3 has 16 amino acids. Germline V CDR1 and CDR2: LNHDA, SQIVND (reference sequence). With V trimmed by 4 bases and J by 4 bases, 8 bases remained unmatched. In DNA form, the CDR3 reads TGTGCCAGTAGTACCCCCCGGGACAGGGGAGCAGATACGCAGTATTTT. Protein: CASSTPRDRGADTQYF.

The genes are TRBV9 and TRBJ1-4, with TRBD1 identical over 8 bases. The V and J ends lost 2 bases and 2 bases, in that order; junction bases with no gene match: 2. The CDR3 consists of 15 residues. Germline V gene sequence: CDR1 SGDLS, CDR2 YYNGEE. DNA for the CDR3: TGTGCCAGCAGCGTGACAGGGGCTACTAATGAAAAACTGTTTTTT. Translation: CASSVTGATNEKLFF.

V is TRBV14 and J is TRBJ1-2; 7 bases fit TRBD1. The junction had 6 bases not matched to a gene; V was cut back by 3 bases and J by 5 bases. CDR3 length equals 14 residues. Germline V gene data show CDR1 as SGHDN and CDR2 as FVKESK. The CDR3 DNA follows: TGTGCCAGCAGCCAGGGGACAGCCGCTTATGGCTACACCTTC. Translating it yields CASSQGTAAYGYTF.

This chain connects TRBV29-1 to TRBJ2-7; D might be TRBD2 (6 bases). The germline CDR1 and CDR2 sequences are SQVTM and ANQGSEA. V lost 4 bases to trimming and J lost 4 bases, with 8 bases between them. This CDR3 has 11 amino acids. For the CDR3, the DNA is TGCAGCGTTGTGGAGGGGTACGAGCAGTACTTC. It specifies CSVVEGYEQYF.

The CDR3 loop is CASSSGDRGNYEQYF. CDR3 nucleotide sequence: TGTGCCAGTAGTTCTGGGGACAGGGGTAACTACGAGCAGTACTTC. The chain uses TRBV19 and TRBJ2-7; 10 bases match TRBD1. The CDR3 consists of 15 residues. Germline trimming cut 5 bases from V and 3 bases from J; bases unmatched to any gene: 7. CDR1 is LNHDA, CDR2 SQIVND, per germline (reference sequence).

V gene TRBV27 combines with J gene TRBJ1-5; no reliable D call. The CDR3 runs 16 residues. V lost 2 bases, J lost 0 bases, and 11 bases lay in between. The germline V gene has CDR1 MNHEY and CDR2 SMNVEV (reference sequence). For the CDR3, the DNA is TGTGCCAGCAGTTTAGGGCCATCCTATAGCAATCAGCCCCAGCATTTT. Protein: CASSLGPSYSNQPQHF.

This clone has a count of ten or more. J is TRBJ2-7 and V is TRBV9; TRBD2 matches 10 bases. The ends lost 4 bases at V and 1 base at J; junction bases unmatched: 8. This CDR3 contains 16 residues. The germline V gene has CDR1 SGDLS and CDR2 YYNGEE. The CDR3 loop is CASSPGLAEGSYEQYF. The CDR3 DNA is TGTGCCAGCAGCCCAGGACTAGCGGAAGGATCCTACGAGCAGTACTTC.

V is TRBV5-1 and J is TRBJ2-2, with 8 bases that match TRBD1. Germline lookup yields CDR1 SGHRS and CDR2 YFSETQ. With 0 bases clipped from V and 3 bases from J, the junction kept 1 base outside the gene matches. The CDR3 contains 15 residues. Here the CDR3 DNA reads TGCGCCAGCAGCTTGGACAGGGGGTACACCGGGGAGCTGTTTTTT. Translation gives CASSLDRGYTGELFF.

The chain links TRBV28 to TRBJ2-7; D not certain. Trimming removed 6 bases at V and 0 bases at J, with 6 bases between. This CDR3 comprises 12 residues. Germline CDR1 MDHEN, CDR2 SYDVKM. CDR3 loop: CASSPNSYEQYF. DNA for the CDR3: TGTGCCAGCAGCCCTAACTCCTACGAGCAGTACTTC.

V is TRBV9 and J is TRBJ1-1; D is undetermined. Trimming stripped 0 bases from V and 5 bases from J, with 17 bases between. Germline-derived CDR1 and CDR2 are SGDLS and YYNGEE. The CDR3 length is 16 residues. This CDR3 reads CASSVGRSAAGTEAFF. The CDR3 coding sequence is TGTGCCAGCAGCGTAGGAAGATCGGCCGCGGGGACTGAAGCTTTCTTT.

This clone occurred a few times. This chain joins TRBV6-2 or TRBV6-3 and TRBJ2-1; D is possibly TRBD1 (5 bases). CDR1 is MNHEY, CDR2 SVGEGT, per germline. V gave up 2 bases and J gave up 2 bases, with 19 bases separating them. The CDR3 consists of 18 residues. CDR3 protein: CASSYAPGITGAYNEQFF. The CDR3 DNA reads TGTGCCAGCAGTTACGCCCCCGGTATAACAGGTGCCTACAATGAGCAGTTCTTC.

Ten or more counts support this clone. The V and J genes are TRBV4-1 and TRBJ1-1; TRBD1 agrees at 7 bases. This CDR3 region has 13 residues. The trim removed 5 bases at V and 5 bases at J, leaving 5 bases unmatched. Germline V gene lookup returns CDR1 MGHRA and CDR2 YSYEKL. The CDR3 region is CASSSGQWTEAFF. CDR3 DNA: TGCGCCAGCAGCTCGGGACAGTGGACTGAAGCTTTCTTT.

In DNA, the CDR3 is TGTGCCAGCAGCCCTAAAGGGACAGGGGCTGGGGCCAACGTCCTGACTTTC. The encoded protein is CASSPKGTGAGANVLTF. This chain joins TRBV7-9 and TRBJ2-6, with 10 bases that match TRBD1. The CDR3 is made up of 17 amino acids. Germline CDR1 and CDR2: SEHNR and FQNEAQ (reference sequence). V was clipped by 5 bases and J by 2 bases; unmatched bases: 6.